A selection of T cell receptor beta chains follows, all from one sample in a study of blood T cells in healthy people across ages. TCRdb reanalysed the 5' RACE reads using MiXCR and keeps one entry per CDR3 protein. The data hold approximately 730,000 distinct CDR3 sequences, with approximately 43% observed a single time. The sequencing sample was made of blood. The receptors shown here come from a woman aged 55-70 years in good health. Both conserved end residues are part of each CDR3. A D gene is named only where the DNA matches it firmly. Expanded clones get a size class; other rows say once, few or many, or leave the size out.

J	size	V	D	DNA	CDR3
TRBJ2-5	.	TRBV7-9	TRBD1	TGTGCCAGCAGCTTACCGACAGGGGCTCAAGAGACCCAGTACTTC	CASSLPTGAQETQYF
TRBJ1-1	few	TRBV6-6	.	TGTGCCAGCAGTTACTCGATTGGCAGGGACCTGAACACTGAAGCTTTCTTT	CASSYSIGRDLNTEAFF
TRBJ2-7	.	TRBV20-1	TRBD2	TGCAGTGCTCCAGCGGGACTAGCGGCGTACAATGAGCAGTACTTC	CSAPAGLAAYNEQYF
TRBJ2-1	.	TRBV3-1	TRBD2	TGTGCCAGCAGCCACTCTAGCGGGGGGGCCGGGAGGCAGTTCTTC	CASSHSSGGAGRQFF
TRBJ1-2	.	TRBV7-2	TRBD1	TGTGCCAGCAGCAGGACTGACAGGGTCTATGGCTACACCTTC	CASSRTDRVYGYTF
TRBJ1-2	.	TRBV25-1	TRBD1	TGTGCCAGCAGTGACCCCGGACGACAGGGCAACTATGGCTACACCTTC	CASSDPGRQGNYGYTF
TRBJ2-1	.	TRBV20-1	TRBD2	TGCAGTGCTAGAAAGGTGGGGGGGAGCTCCTACAATGAGCAGTTCTTC	CSARKVGGSSYNEQFF
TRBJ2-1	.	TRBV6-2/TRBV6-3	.	TGTGCCAGCAGCCTCAACAGATACGAGCAGTTCTTC	CASSLNRYEQFF
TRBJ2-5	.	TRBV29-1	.	TGCAGCGGGACTCGGACCGACGGGGAGACCCAGTACTTC	CSGTRTDGETQYF
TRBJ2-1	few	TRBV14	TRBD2	TGTGCCAGCAGCCAACAACCGGGACTAGCGTTTGATGAGCAGTTCTTC	CASSQQPGLAFDEQFF
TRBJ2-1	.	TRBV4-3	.	TGCGCCAGCAGCCATTGGGTTGGTTCTGTAGACAATGAGCAGTTCTTC	CASSHWVGSVDNEQFF
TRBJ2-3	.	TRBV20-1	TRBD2	TGCAGTGCTAGAGATGGGACTAGCGGGATCGAGATGTGGAGCACAGATACGCAGTATTTT	CSARDGTSGIEMWSTDTQYF
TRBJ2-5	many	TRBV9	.	TGTGCCAGCAGCGCCGGACACCAAGAGACCCAGTACTTC	CASSAGHQETQYF